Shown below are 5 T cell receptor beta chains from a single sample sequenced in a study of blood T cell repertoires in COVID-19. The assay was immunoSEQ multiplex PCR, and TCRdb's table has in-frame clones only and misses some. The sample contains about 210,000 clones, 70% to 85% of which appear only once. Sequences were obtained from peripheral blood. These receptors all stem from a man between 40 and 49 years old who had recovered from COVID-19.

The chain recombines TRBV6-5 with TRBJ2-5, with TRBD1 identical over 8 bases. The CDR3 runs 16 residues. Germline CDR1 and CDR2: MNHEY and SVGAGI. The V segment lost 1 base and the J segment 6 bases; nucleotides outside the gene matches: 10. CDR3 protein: CASSYLGDRGLKTQYF. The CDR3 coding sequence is TGTGCCAGCAGTTACTTGGGAGACAGGGGTCTAAAGACCCAGTACTTC.

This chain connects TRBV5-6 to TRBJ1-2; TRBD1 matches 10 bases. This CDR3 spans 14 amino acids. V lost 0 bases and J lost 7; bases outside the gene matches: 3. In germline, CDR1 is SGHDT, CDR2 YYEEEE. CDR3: CASSLEDRGAGYTF. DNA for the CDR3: TGTGCCAGCAGCTTGGAGGACAGGGGGGCTGGCTACACCTTC.

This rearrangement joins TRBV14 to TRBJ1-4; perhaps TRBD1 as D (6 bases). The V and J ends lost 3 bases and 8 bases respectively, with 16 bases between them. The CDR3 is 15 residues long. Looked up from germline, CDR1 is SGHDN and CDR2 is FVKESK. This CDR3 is CASSQGRGGDEKLFF. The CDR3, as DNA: TGTGCCAGCAGCCAGGGTAGGGGGGGCGACGAAAAACTGTTTTTT.

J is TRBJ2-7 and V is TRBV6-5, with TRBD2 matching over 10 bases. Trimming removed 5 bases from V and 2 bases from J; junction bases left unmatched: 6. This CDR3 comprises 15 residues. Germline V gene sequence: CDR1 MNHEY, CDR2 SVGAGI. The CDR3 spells CASSTGAGGAYEQYF. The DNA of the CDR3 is TGTGCCAGCAGTACGGGAGCGGGAGGGGCCTACGAGCAGTACTTC.

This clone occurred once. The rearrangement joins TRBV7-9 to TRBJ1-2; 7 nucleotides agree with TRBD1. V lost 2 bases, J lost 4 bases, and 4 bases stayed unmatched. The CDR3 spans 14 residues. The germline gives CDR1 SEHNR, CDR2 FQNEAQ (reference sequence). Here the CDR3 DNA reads TGTGCCAGCAGCTTAACCAGGGGGAGCTATGGCTACACCTTC. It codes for CASSLTRGSYGYTF.